This T cell receptor beta chain comes out of a study of blood T cell repertoires in COVID-19 (dated by TCRdb to about 2020). Regarding the complete study: Collaborator samples came from the United States, Italy and Spain and covered acute and convalescent phases of COVID-19. The samples were drawn from the first 160 participants of the ongoing ImmuneRACE study and from some 1,300 subjects provided by 6 global collaborators. The material from the prospective study consisted of cDNA or gDNA derived from T cells, B-cell-depleted T cells, or PBMCs. Subjects who had been exposed to COVID-19, were actively infected with it, or had recovered from it provided the deeply sampled blood TCRbeta repertoires that made up the dataset. A freely available public database, intended as a resource for researchers studying the immune response to SARS-CoV-2, is where the repertoires were released. A de-identified subject ID, COVID-19 status, age in years and sex were almost always included in the sample metadata. Where available, HLA class I and class II types were taken from metadata supplied by the sample provider and were not determined by assay-based typing. Broader findings and caveats from the paper: The amount of clinical and demographic metadata varied by source and participant and was provided uncurated.

Concerning this clone: Its antigen has not been determined. No base qualities exist here, and no much larger clone lies one base off it.

TCRbeta CDR3 regions were amplified from genomic DNA using the immunoSEQ Assay, a bias-controlled multiplex PCR. The original methods were these. The number of nucleated cells in each sample was estimated by amplification of reference gene primers within the assay. Sequence reads were collapsed and filtered to measure the absolute abundance of every unique TCRbeta CDR3 rearrangement. For each sample, productive Simpson clonality was calculated as the square root of Simpson's diversity index across productive rearrangements. Here the immuneACCESS table is served through TCRdb, limited to in-frame sequences with V and J called. Missing clones are a known gap in these copies; in checked studies unresolved V genes cover under half, and the rest lacks a known reason. The DNA gave D and trimming, while V, J and clone size come from that table. This sample lists 140,000 to 150,000 clones; 75% to 90% were detected once. Over 10% of the sample is held by the ten biggest clonotypes.

One collaborating source in Seattle enrolled patients while the patients were actively infected and followed the patients over time throughout the course of disease. Collaborating institutions collected whole blood in K2EDTA tubes following their own protocols. For TCRbeta analysis, collaborators shipped samples as frozen whole blood, isolated PBMCs, or DNA extracted from either of those sample types. This TCR derives from a man younger than 35 with COVID-19, enrolled during active disease. The sample was peripheral blood.

The CDR3 loop reads CASSTSTFYTRDRLTDTQYF. The DNA reads as follows: TGTGCCAGCAGCACTTCGACGTTTTATACCCGGGACAGGCTCACAGATACGCAGTATTTT. The V gene is TRBV7-9 and the J gene is TRBJ2-3; TRBD1 agrees with 8 junctional bases. V trim: 5 bases; J trim: 2 bases; unmatched bases: 21. Via the germline V gene (reference sequence), CDR1 is SEHNR and CDR2 FQNEAQ. Counted from cysteine to phenylalanine, this CDR3 has 20 amino acids. The kept DNA is CDR3 alone, 60 bases in frame from the first base.